The 18 T cell receptor beta chains below come from one sample, sequenced in a study of blood T cell repertoires in COVID-19. Clones were read by immunoSEQ multiplex PCR, and TCRdb kept only the in-frame ones, dropping some. The data show 16,000 or so clones, around 90% seen once. Sequenced input: peripheral blood. These receptor sequences come from a human donor in a cohort sampled during active COVID-19.

The V call is TRBV7-9, the J call TRBJ2-2, with D tentatively TRBD2 (6 bases). CDR1 is SEHNR, CDR2 FQNEAQ, per germline (reference sequence). Trimming took 5 bases from V and 4 from J, leaving 11 bases between them. This CDR3 spans 14 amino acids. The CDR3 DNA follows: TGTGCCAGCAGCCTCCGGGAGATCACCGGGGAGCTGTTTTTT. As protein: CASSLREITGELFF.

The chain has TRBV9 and TRBJ2-7; tentatively, D is TRBD1 (5 bases). The V gene's germline CDR1 is SGDLS and CDR2 YYNGEE. The V and J ends lost 0 bases and 5 bases respectively, with 15 bases between them. CDR3 size: 15 residues. The CDR3 sequence is CASSVGLRESDEQYF. The CDR3 nucleotides are TGTGCCAGCAGCGTAGGTCTCAGGGAATCTGACGAGCAGTACTTC.

The chain is built from TRBV20-1 and TRBJ2-7, with D possibly being TRBD2 (6 bases). With 4 bases removed from V and 0 bases from J, the gap between germline ends came to 16 bases. CDR3 length: 15 amino acids. CDR1 is DFQATT, CDR2 SNEGSKA, per germline (reference sequence). In DNA form, the CDR3 reads TGCAGTGCTATTGACGGGGGTGTTAGCTCCTACGAGCAGTACTTC. Its translation: CSAIDGGVSSYEQYF.

This sequence joins TRBV19 and TRBJ1-5; 8 positions match TRBD1. Unmatched junction bases numbered 8, after V lost 4 bases and J lost 0 bases. The V gene's germline CDR1 is LNHDA and CDR2 SQIVND (reference sequence). The CDR3 has 17 amino acids. The CDR3 sequence: CASSTQTGAYSNQPQHF. The CDR3, as DNA: TGTGCCAGTAGTACCCAGACAGGGGCGTATAGCAATCAGCCCCAGCATTTT.

V and J are TRBV9 and TRBJ1-5; TRBD1 matches 8 bases. The CDR3 length is 15 residues. The trim removed 2 bases at V and 7 bases at J, leaving 8 bases unmatched. Germline V gene data show CDR1 as SGDLS and CDR2 as YYNGEE. The CDR3 DNA follows: TGTGCCAGCAGCGTGGGACAGGCCCGAGGGCAGCCCCAGCATTTT. It is translated as CASSVGQARGQPQHF.

By frequency in the sample, this clone is medium-sized (0.01 to 0.1%). The chain carries TRBV5-1 and TRBJ2-1, with 12 bases aligning to TRBD1. This CDR3 spans 15 amino acids. Losses at the gene ends were 4 bases for V and 8 bases for J; bases not matched to a gene: 7. Looked up from germline, CDR1 is SGHRS and CDR2 is YFSETQ. The DNA of the CDR3 is TGCGCCAGCAGCCTGGGACAGGGGGCTTTCGATGAGCAGTTCTTC. It translates to CASSLGQGAFDEQFF. Full variable domain (missing parts from reference TRBV5-1 and TRBJ2-1): KAGVTQTPRYLIKTRGQQVTLSCSPISGHRSVSWYQQTPGQGLQFLFEYFSETQRNKGNFPGRFSGRQFSNSRSEMNVSTLELGDSALYLCASSLGQGAFDEQFFGPGTRLTVL.

The V and J genes are TRBV5-1 and TRBJ2-3, with 11 bases that match TRBD2. Germline V gene lookup returns CDR1 SGHRS and CDR2 YFSETQ. V was pared by 0 bases and J by 7 bases, with 1 base of the junction left unmatched. There are 14 residues in the CDR3. CDR3 in amino acids: CASSLGTSGYTQYF. CDR3 nucleotides: TGCGCCAGCAGCTTGGGGACTAGCGGGTATACGCAGTATTTT.

The chain employs TRBV11-2 and TRBJ2-1, with 11 bases lining up with TRBD2. The CDR3 is 16 residues long. CDR1 and CDR2 from the germline V gene are SGHAT and FQNNGV. The V gene end was trimmed by 5 bases and the J gene end by 8 bases; junction bases not matched to a gene: 11. CDR3: CASSRRDLAGGDEQFF. CDR3 in DNA: TGTGCCAGCAGCCGAAGAGACCTAGCGGGGGGTGATGAGCAGTTCTTC.

The gene calls are TRBV27 and TRBJ1-1; the match to TRBD1 covers 8 bases. The CDR3 is 15 amino acids. CDR1 and CDR2 from the germline V gene are MNHEY and SMNVEV (reference sequence). After removal of 6 bases from V and 11 bases from J, the junction contained 17 bases not matched to a gene. Here the CDR3 DNA reads TGTGCCAGCAGGGAGGGACACCAGACAGGGGAGGGGGCTTTCTTT. Residues: CASREGHQTGEGAFF.

The V and J genes are TRBV9 and TRBJ1-1; the D is unclear. The V gene lost 4 bases and the J gene lost 0 bases, with 7 bases spanning the gap. CDR1 is SGDLS, CDR2 YYNGEE, per germline. This CDR3 spans 13 amino acids. CDR3 in amino acids: CASSPEVNTEAFF. The CDR3 DNA is TGTGCCAGCAGCCCAGAGGTGAACACTGAAGCTTTCTTT.

This clone has a single count. V usage is TRBV7-2 and J usage is TRBJ2-3; 8 bases match TRBD2. The germline gives CDR1 SGHTA, CDR2 FQGNSA. The CDR3 is 14 residues long. Trimming took 3 bases from V and 4 from J; bases not matched to a gene: 3. CDR3 region: CASSFAGGADTQYF. The CDR3, as DNA: TGTGCCAGCAGCTTCGCGGGGGGTGCAGATACGCAGTATTTT.

This chain links TRBV5-1 with TRBJ2-1, with 8 bases that match TRBD2. CDR1 is SGHRS and CDR2 is YFSETQ in the germline V gene. With V trimmed by 0 bases and J by 1 base, 3 bases remained unmatched. The CDR3 consists of 16 residues. CDR3 sequence (DNA): TGCGCCAGCAGCTTGGGACTAGCGCCGTCCTACAATGAGCAGTTCTTC. Its protein product is CASSLGLAPSYNEQFF.

V gene TRBV24-1 combines with J gene TRBJ2-7; weak D call: TRBD1 (5 bases). Germline CDR1 is KGHDR and CDR2 is SFDVKD. The CDR3 covers 15 residues. V was shortened by 0 bases and J by 2 bases, with 10 bases between the two germline ends. CDR3 coding DNA: TGTGCCACCAGTGATTTGATCAGGGTCACCTACGAGCAGTACTTC. It specifies CATSDLIRVTYEQYF.

The chain recombines TRBV19 with TRBJ1-1; maybe TRBD1 (6 bases). From germline, CDR1 is LNHDA and CDR2 SQIVND (reference sequence). Trimming stripped 5 bases from V and 1 base from J, with 11 bases between. This CDR3 region has 14 residues. The CDR3 sequence is CASSSGHTNTEAFF. Written as DNA, the CDR3 is TGTGCCAGTAGTTCGGGACATACGAACACTGAAGCTTTCTTT.

This clone was seen only once. The V and J genes are TRBV11-2 and TRBJ2-1; weak D call: TRBD2 (7 bases). This CDR3 has 13 residues. Deletions cut 1 base from V and 8 bases from J, with 9 bases between. Germline CDR1 reads SGHAT; CDR2 reads FQNNGV. The CDR3 sequence is CASSLGEGDEQFF. CDR3 nucleotides: TGTGCCAGCAGCTTAGGGGAGGGGGATGAGCAGTTCTTC.

V and J are TRBV13 and TRBJ1-1; possibly TRBD1 for D (5 bases). CDR1 and CDR2 (germline): PRHDT, FYEKMQ (reference sequence). V was shortened by 6 bases and J by 5 bases, with 16 bases between the two germline ends. This CDR3 has 14 amino acids. CDR3 amino acids: CASSRYGGKTEAFF. The CDR3 bases are TGTGCCAGCAGTCGTTATGGGGGGAAGACTGAAGCTTTCTTT.

The chain is built from TRBV18 and TRBJ2-7; 9 nucleotides agree with TRBD1. J lost 4 bases, V lost 0 bases, and 10 bases had no gene match. The germline CDR1 and CDR2 sequences are KGHSH and LQKENI. This CDR3 is 17 amino acids long. The CDR3 DNA is TGTGCCAGCTCACCACCGGGGGCGGGACAGGGAGGTTACGAGCAGTACTTC. Its protein product is CASSPPGAGQGGYEQYF. The full variable domain, with the rest looked up from reference TRBV18 and TRBJ2-7, is NAGVMQNPRHLVRRRGQEARLRCSPMKGHSHVYWYRQLPEEGLKFMVYLQKENIIDESGMPKERFSAEFPKEGPSILRIQQVVRGDSAAYFCASSPPGAGQGGYEQYFGPGTRLTVT.

The chain links TRBV19 to TRBJ1-5; no clear D gene. The CDR3 is made up of 16 amino acids. The ends were cut back, 5 bases at V and 2 bases at J, with 16 bases in the middle. CDR1 is LNHDA, CDR2 SQIVND, per germline (reference sequence). CDR3 residues: CASSFPLTRGNQPQHF. The DNA of the CDR3 is TGTGCCAGTAGTTTTCCTCTCACTCGGGGCAATCAGCCCCAGCATTTT.